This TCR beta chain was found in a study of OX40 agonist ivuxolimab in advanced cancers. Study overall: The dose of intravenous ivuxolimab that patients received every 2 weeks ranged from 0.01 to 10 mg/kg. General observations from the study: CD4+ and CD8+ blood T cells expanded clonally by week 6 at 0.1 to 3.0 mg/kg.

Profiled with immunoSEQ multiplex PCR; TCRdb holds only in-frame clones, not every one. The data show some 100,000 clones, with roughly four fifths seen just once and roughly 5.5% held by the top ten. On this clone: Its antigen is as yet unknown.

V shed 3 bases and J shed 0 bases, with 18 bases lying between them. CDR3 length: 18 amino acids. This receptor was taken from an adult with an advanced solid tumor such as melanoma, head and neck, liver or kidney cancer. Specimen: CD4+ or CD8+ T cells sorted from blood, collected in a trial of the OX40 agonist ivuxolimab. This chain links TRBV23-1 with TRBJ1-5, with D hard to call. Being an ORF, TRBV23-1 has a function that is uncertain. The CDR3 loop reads CASSHGVEEHLSNQPQHF. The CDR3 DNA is TGCGCCAGCAGTCATGGGGTTGAGGAGCACCTTAGCAATCAGCCCCAGCATTTT.